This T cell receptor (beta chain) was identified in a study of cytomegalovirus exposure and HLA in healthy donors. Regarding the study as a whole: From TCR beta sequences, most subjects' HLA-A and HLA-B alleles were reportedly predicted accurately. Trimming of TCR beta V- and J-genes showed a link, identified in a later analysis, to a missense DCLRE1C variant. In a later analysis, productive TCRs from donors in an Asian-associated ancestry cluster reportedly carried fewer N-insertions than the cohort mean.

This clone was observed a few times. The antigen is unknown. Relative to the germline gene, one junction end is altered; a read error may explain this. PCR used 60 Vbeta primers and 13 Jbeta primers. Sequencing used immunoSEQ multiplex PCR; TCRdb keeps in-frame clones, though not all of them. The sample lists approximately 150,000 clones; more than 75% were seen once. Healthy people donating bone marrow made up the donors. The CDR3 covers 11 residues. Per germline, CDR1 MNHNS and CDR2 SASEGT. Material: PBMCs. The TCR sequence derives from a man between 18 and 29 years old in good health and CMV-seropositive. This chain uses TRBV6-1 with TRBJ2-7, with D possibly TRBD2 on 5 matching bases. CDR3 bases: TGTGCCAGCAGTGAAGCTTGGAAGGAGGACTTC. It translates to CASSEAWKEDF.